The clone carrying this T cell receptor (beta chain) was seen repeatedly, ten times or more. This entry comes from a study of low-dose radiotherapy and immunotherapy resistance in tumors. On the study more broadly: Each patient was administered nivolumab intravenously at 240 mg, which was a flat dose, every two weeks, along with intravenous ipilimumab at 1 mg/kg every six weeks. Treatment included intravenous cyclophosphamide dosed at 200 mg/m2 every two weeks, one day before radiation and immunotherapy.

Priming of first-strand cDNA relied on TRAV- and TRBV-specific primers (covering alpha and beta chains). TCR amplification used roughly 18 PCR cycles, a constant-region primer and a V-primer adapter. TCRdb used MiXCR to reprocess the reads, holding one entry per CDR3 protein. The table records 65,000 to 90,000 distinct CDR3 sequences, over 15% of them present only once. V dropped 4 bases and J dropped 6 bases, with 11 bases sitting between them. The V gene's germline CDR1 is LGHDT and CDR2 YNNKEL (reference sequence). This CDR3 comprises 13 residues. Time point: before trial treatment. The TCR comes from a male donor with prostate cancer. The sample was PBMCs, taken before treatment. This chain joins TRBV3-1 and TRBJ2-3, with D perhaps matching TRBD2 (6 bases). CDR3: CASSLRGADTQYF. The CDR3 DNA follows: TGTGCCAGCAGCCTTCGCGGGGCCGATACGCAGTATTTT.